Only a few counts were recorded for the clone carrying this T cell receptor (beta chain). These data come from a study of blood T cell repertoires in COVID-19. Looking at the study overall: Sites in the United States, Italy and Spain provided acute and convalescent COVID-19 samples. PBMCs, B-cell-depleted T cells, or T cells were the source of the cDNA or gDNA that made up the material.

Profiling relied on immunoSEQ multiplex PCR, and the TCRdb table lists in-frame clones only, not all of them. Among under 170,000 clones, roughly 82% were seen once, and the ten largest hold under 2.5%. The CDR3 consists of 15 residues. J was trimmed by 6 bases and V by 3 bases; bases with no gene match: 6. Per the germline V gene, CDR1 is SGHRS and CDR2 is YFSETQ. The chain is built from TRBV5-1 and TRBJ1-5; 10 bases match TRBD1. This receptor was obtained from a man in his 70s with acute or convalescent COVID-19. Sequenced sample: peripheral blood. Here the CDR3 reads CASSSRQGAVQPQHF. In DNA form, the CDR3 reads TGCGCCAGCAGCTCCCGACAGGGGGCGGTTCAGCCCCAGCATTTT. The full variable domain, its missing parts supplied by reference TRBV5-1 and TRBJ1-5, is KAGVTQTPRYLIKTRGQQVTLSCSPISGHRSVSWYQQTPGQGLQFLFEYFSETQRNKGNFPGRFSGRQFSNSRSEMNVSTLELGDSALYLCASSSRQGAVQPQHFGDGTRLSIL.